This TCR beta chain was profiled in a study of PD-L1 blockade in urothelial cancer. As for the study in general: Blood underwent analysis 3 weeks (second dose) and 6 weeks after treatment began. A median blood sample held about 140,000 T cells and approximately 84,000 unique TCRs.

Time point specified: peripheral blood 6 weeks after treatment start. Between the trimmed V and J ends, which lost 2 bases and 0 bases, there was a span of 8 bases. CDR3 length: 14 amino acids. Germline assignment: CDR1 GTSNPN and CDR2 SVGIG (reference sequence). Data came from immunoSEQ multiplex PCR; TCRdb stores just in-frame clones and leaves some out. The table shows tens of thousands of clones, with 80% to 90% occurring only once. The receptor comes from a man in his sixties or seventies with urothelial cancer. The chain carries TRBV30 and TRBJ1-3; D is uncertain. Sample: PBMCs, taken around atezolizumab (anti-PD-L1) treatment. CDR3 residues: CAWSRGLSGNTIYF. As DNA, the CDR3 is TGTGCCTGGAGTCGGGGTCTCTCTGGAAACACCATATATTTT.